One and the same sample provided the 13 T cell receptor beta chains below, sequenced in a study of memory CD4+ T cells and cytomegalovirus serostatus. The sort gate was single viable CD3+CD4+CD8-CD45RO+ cells for memory CD4+ T cells. Profiled with immunoSEQ multiplex PCR; TCRdb holds only in-frame clones, not every one. In the table there are just over 45,000 clones, about three quarters of which are singletons. Material: memory CD4+ T cells from blood. The source of these receptors is an adult in good health and CMV-seronegative.

The V and J genes are TRBV9 and TRBJ1-4; TRBD1 aligns across 7 bases. Germline CDR1 reads SGDLS; CDR2 reads YYNGEE. The CDR3 contains 15 residues. The ends lost 3 bases at V and 7 bases at J; junction bases unmatched: 9. The CDR3 DNA reads TGTGCCAGCAGCGCCTCGACAGGGAGGGGTGAAAAACTGTTTTTT. Translating it yields CASSASTGRGEKLFF. Drawing the rest from reference TRBV9 and TRBJ1-4, the complete variable domain is DSGVTQTPKHLITATGQRVTLRCSPRSGDLSVYWYQQSLDQGLQFLIQYYNGEERAKGNILERFSAQQFPDLHSELNLSSLELGDSALYFCASSASTGRGEKLFFGSGTQLSVL.

V usage is TRBV5-4 and J usage is TRBJ2-7, with 12 bases fitting TRBD2. The germline CDR1 and CDR2 sequences are SGHNT and YYREEE (reference sequence). The length of the CDR3 is 16 residues. Trimming took 4 bases from V and 2 from J; bases not matched to a gene: 7. The CDR3 DNA follows: TGTGCCAGCAGCCCAGCTAGCGGGGGGGTTCCCTACGAGCAGTACTTC. As protein: CASSPASGGVPYEQYF.

CDR3 DNA: TGTGCCAGCAGCTTAGTATCCACTACAGATACGCAGTATTTT. Residues: CASSLVSTTDTQYF. The genes are TRBV7-9 and TRBJ2-3; D not certain. Trimming removed 1 base from V and 3 bases from J, with 8 bases in between. This CDR3 spans 14 amino acids. Germline V lookup: CDR1 SEHNR, CDR2 FQNEAQ (reference sequence).

V usage is TRBV12-2 and J usage is TRBJ1-2; the D segment call TRBD1 is taken from the table without a DNA check. TRBV12-2 is classified as a pseudogene. The CDR3 runs 15 residues. CDR3 coding DNA: TGTGCAAGTCGCTTAGAATGTTCCAGGCCGGTGGGCTACACCTTC. It specifies CASRLECSRPVGYTF.

This chain uses TRBV7-2 with TRBJ2-5; D ambiguous. The CDR3 runs to 13 residues. V was shortened by 0 bases and J by 1 base, with 3 bases between the two germline ends. Germline V lookup: CDR1 SGHTA, CDR2 FQGNSA. The CDR3 region is CASSLASQETQYF. Written as DNA, the CDR3 is TGTGCCAGCAGCTTAGCCAGCCAAGAGACCCAGTACTTC.

This clone occurred a few times. The chain joins TRBV11-2 to TRBJ1-1; D ambiguous. With 2 bases removed from V and 5 bases from J, the gap between germline ends came to 9 bases. The germline gives CDR1 SGHAT, CDR2 FQNNGV. CDR3 size: 13 residues. The CDR3 region is CASSLSKGTEAFF. Here the CDR3 DNA reads TGTGCCAGCAGCTTAAGCAAGGGTACTGAAGCTTTCTTT.

The chain joins TRBV15 to TRBJ1-4; no clear D. This CDR3 is built from 13 residues. V was clipped by 1 base and J by 8 bases, with 8 bases between them. Germline-derived CDR1 and CDR2 are LNHNV and YYDKDF (reference sequence). Here the CDR3 DNA reads TGTGCCACCAGCAGAGGGGGTGCGGAAAAACTGTTTTTT. The encoded protein is CATSRGGAEKLFF.

CDR3 bases: TGTGCCAGCAGCCCGTCGGGACAGGGTTCTGGCTACACCTTC. Translation: CASSPSGQGSGYTF. This chain connects TRBV6-5 to TRBJ1-2, with 9 bases matching TRBD1. Germline trimming cut 6 bases from V and 7 bases from J; bases unmatched to any gene: 9. The CDR3 has 14 amino acids. In germline, CDR1 is MNHEY, CDR2 SVGAGI.

This clone occurred a few times. The chain carries TRBV21-1 and TRBJ1-6; TRBD1 was called by the table and not checked on the DNA. TRBV21-1 is noted as a pseudogene. This CDR3 has 18 amino acids. DNA for the CDR3: TGTGCCCTCAGAGGTCCACGAGACAGGGGCGACAATAATTCACCCCTCCACTTT. Translated: CALRGPRDRGDNNSPLHF.

Only a few counts were recorded for this clone. The CDR3 coding sequence is TGTGCCAGCAGCCTACGAGGGGGACAGGGGGAAGAAAAACTGTTTTTT. This encodes CASSLRGGQGEEKLFF. The chain recombines TRBV4-2 with TRBJ1-4, with TRBD1 matching over 11 bases. Germline loops: CDR1 LGHNA, CDR2 YNFKEQ. J lost 8 bases, V lost 4 bases, and 9 bases had no gene match. The CDR3 is 16 residues long.

The chain links TRBV7-7 to TRBJ1-6; a weak D match, TRBD1 (5 bases). V was shortened by 1 base and J by 5 bases, with 12 bases between the two germline ends. Germline CDR1 is SSHAT and CDR2 is FNYEAQ (reference sequence). The CDR3 covers 16 residues. The CDR3 sequence: CASSLEGAGDNSPLHF. The CDR3 DNA reads as TGTGCCAGCAGCTTAGAAGGGGCAGGAGATAATTCACCCCTCCACTTT.

This clone was seen a single time. V gene TRBV5-1 combines with J gene TRBJ1-3; no definite D call. Germline V gives CDR1 SGHRS, CDR2 YFSETQ. V was clipped by 2 bases and J by 1 base, with 10 bases between them. The CDR3 sequence is 15 residues long. The CDR3 sequence is CASSLGRGSGNTIYF. CDR3 coding DNA: TGCGCCAGCAGCTTAGGTCGAGGGTCTGGAAACACCATATATTTT.

This sequence joins TRBV18 and TRBJ1-2; TRBD1 might be the D (6 bases). This CDR3 spans 14 amino acids. V dropped 6 bases and J dropped 5 bases, with 16 bases sitting between them. Germline V gene lookup returns CDR1 KGHSH and CDR2 LQKENI. The CDR3 protein is CASSPGTGQYGYTF. In nucleotides, the CDR3 is TGTGCCAGCTCCCCCGGGACGGGACAATATGGCTACACCTTC.